The present T cell receptor (beta chain) was sequenced within a study of CD8 T cells in ankylosing spondylitis. Study-wide findings and caveats: Roughly eight highly homologous variants formed a TCR beta motif that appeared characteristic of ankylosing spondylitis blood. A number of the motif variants had already been described in reactive arthritis synovial fluid and blood.

The authors made TCR beta libraries by quantitative 5'-RACE with molecular barcodes. Each CDR3 protein gets one entry after TCRdb re-called the 5' RACE reads with MiXCR. Here the sample spans 500,000 to 550,000 distinct CDR3 sequences, over 9.5% being singletons. This clonotype has just a few counts. Antigen: not known. This CDR3 is 15 amino acids long. Germline CDR1 DFQATT, CDR2 SNEGSKA (reference sequence). Trimming stripped 2 bases from V and 0 bases from J, with 8 bases between. The sample consisted of blood, either unsorted or a sorted T cell fraction (not recorded which). This chain uses TRBV20-1 with TRBJ2-6; D is perhaps TRBD2 (6 bases). The sequence was collected from a male donor with ankylosing spondylitis. The chain's CDR3 is CSARYGSSGANVLTF. The CDR3 region has the DNA TGCAGTGCTAGATACGGGAGCTCTGGGGCCAACGTCCTGACTTTC.